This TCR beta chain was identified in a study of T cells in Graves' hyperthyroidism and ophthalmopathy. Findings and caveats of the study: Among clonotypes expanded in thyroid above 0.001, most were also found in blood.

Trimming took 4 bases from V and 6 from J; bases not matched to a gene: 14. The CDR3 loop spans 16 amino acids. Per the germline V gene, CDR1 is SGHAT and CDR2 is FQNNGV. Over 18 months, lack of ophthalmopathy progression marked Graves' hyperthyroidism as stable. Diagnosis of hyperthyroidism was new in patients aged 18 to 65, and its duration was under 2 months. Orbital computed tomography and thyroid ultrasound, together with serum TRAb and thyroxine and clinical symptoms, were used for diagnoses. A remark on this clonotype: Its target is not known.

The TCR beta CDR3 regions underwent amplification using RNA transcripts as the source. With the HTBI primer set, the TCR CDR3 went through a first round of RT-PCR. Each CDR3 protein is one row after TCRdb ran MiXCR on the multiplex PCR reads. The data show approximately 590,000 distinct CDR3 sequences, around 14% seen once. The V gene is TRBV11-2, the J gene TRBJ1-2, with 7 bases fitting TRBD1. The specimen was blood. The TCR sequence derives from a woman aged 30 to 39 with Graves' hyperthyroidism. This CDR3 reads CASSSLKQGIRNGYTF. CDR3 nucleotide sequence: TGTGCCAGCAGCTCCCTCAAACAGGGGATACGCAATGGCTACACCTTC.